This T cell receptor (beta chain) was retrieved from a study of CD4+ T cells in melanoma. Broader study findings: Neoantigen-specific CD4+ T cells in melanoma reportedly had diverse differentiation states.

The method was immunoSEQ multiplex PCR; TCRdb's version includes in-frame clones alone and lacks a portion of them. The sample has 20,000 or so clones, around 85% seen once. CDR3 length equals 12 residues. Germline V gene sequence: CDR1 SNHLY, CDR2 FYNNEI. Trimming took off 3 bases at V and 9 bases at J, with 9 bases between the two ends. For this clone: Its target is unknown.

The J gene is TRBJ1-5, the V gene TRBV2; D is unresolved. Sequencing was done on a sample of cells from a culture (not recorded whether cultured in vitro). The clonotype comes from a human donor with melanoma. The CDR3 nucleotides read TGTGCCAGCAGTGACGGAGTATGGCCCCAGCATTTT. Translated: CASSDGVWPQHF.